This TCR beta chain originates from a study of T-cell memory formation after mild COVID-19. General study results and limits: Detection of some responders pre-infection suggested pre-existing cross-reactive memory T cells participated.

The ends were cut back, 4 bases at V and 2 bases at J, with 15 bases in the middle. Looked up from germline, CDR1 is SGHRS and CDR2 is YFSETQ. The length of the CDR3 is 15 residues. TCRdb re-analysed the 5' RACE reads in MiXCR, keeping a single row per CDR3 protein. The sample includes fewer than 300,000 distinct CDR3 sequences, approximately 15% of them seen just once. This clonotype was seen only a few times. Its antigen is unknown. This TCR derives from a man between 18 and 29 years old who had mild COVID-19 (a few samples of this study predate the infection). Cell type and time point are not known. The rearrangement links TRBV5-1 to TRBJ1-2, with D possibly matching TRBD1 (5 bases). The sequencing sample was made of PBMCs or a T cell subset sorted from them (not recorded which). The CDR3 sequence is CASSATGPENYGYTF. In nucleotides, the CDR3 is TGCGCCAGCAGCGCCACGGGGCCGGAGAACTATGGCTACACCTTC.